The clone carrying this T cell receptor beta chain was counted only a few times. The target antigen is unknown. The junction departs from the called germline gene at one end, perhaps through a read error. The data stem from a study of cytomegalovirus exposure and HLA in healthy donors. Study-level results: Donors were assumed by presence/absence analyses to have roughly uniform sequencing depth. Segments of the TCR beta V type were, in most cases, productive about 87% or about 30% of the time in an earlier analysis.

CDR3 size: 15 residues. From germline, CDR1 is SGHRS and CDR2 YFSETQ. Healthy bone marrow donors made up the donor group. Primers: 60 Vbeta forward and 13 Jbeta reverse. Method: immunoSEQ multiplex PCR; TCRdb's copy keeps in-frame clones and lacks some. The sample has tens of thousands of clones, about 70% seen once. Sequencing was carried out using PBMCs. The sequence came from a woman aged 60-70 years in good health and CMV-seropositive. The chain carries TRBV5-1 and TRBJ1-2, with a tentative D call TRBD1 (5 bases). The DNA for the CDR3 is TGTGCCAGCAGCTTGTACGGTCAGGGAGGGTATGGCTACACCTTC. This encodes CASSLYGQGGYGYTF.